This T cell receptor beta chain was captured by sequencing in a study of regulatory dendritic cells for organ transplantation (dated by TCRdb to 2016 to 2017). Notes on the research overall: Regulatory dendritic cells were generated from monocytes cultured with vitamin D3 on days 0 and 4 and IL-10 on day 4. On day 6, LPS was added to the DC cultures to test how the DCs responded to a strong maturation-inducing agent. TCRbeta repertoires were sequenced from sorted naive and memory CD4+ and CD8+ T cells before and after allostimulation with regulatory or mature dendritic cells.

The TCRbeta CDR3 regions were amplified in a multiplexed two-step PCR with Vbeta-specific forward primers and Jbeta-specific reverse primers. Through the immunoSEQ service, the TCRbeta libraries were run on an Illumina instrument for sequencing. As for the original processing: IMGT annotation was used to assign V, D and J genes, and synthetic CDR3 analogues were used to correct the counts for multiplex PCR bias. In the immunoSEQ Analyzer, repertoire clonality was calculated as one minus normalized Shannon entropy. Fisher's exact test with Benjamini-Hochberg false discovery rate control was used to define clonal expansion, with two-tailed P<0.01. In its TCRdb copy, this immuneACCESS table keeps in-frame sequences only and misses some clones. Where compared with another copy, unresolved V genes explain less than half of these, and the others have no known cause. That table gives V, J and clone size, and the DNA gave D and trimming. The sample records under 12,000 clones, 60% to 85% of which are singletons. The ten largest clones capture about 2.6% of the sample.

The V and J ends are trimmed by 7 bases and 1 base, leaving 13 bases between them. From the cysteine through the phenylalanine, the CDR3 covers 14 amino acids. Only the CDR3 DNA is retained, 42 bases long and in frame from the first base. Looking up the germline V gene yields CDR1 SNHLY and CDR2 FYNNEI. The full study reports these points: Repertoires were highly diverse in naive CD4+ and CD8+ T cells, less diverse in memory cells, and most oligoclonal in memory CD8+ cells. Of the resting subsets, the one holding the most alloreactive TCR clonotypes was memory CD8+ T cells. Sequencing was done in only a couple of subjects, and the authors reported considerable heterogeneity between individuals in the alloreactive memory CD8+ T cell pool. In both subjects, allostimulation led to expansion of memory CD8+ clones, though the expansion induced by regulatory dendritic cells appeared to be more limited than that induced by mature dendritic cells.

In its sample, this clone was seen once. Its antigen specificity is not known. No qualities accompany the bases; no much larger clone lies one base away. Sorted T cell subsets were CFSE-labeled and co-cultured for five to six days with allogeneic regulatory or mature dendritic cells at a 1:10 DC:T ratio. FACS was used to sort CD4+ or CD8+ cells into naive T cells (CD45RA+) and memory T cells (CD45RO+). The T cells used for TCR sequencing were obtained from two healthy control subjects. The Qiagen DNeasy Blood & Tissue Kit was used to extract genomic DNA. Sequences were obtained from memory CD4+ T cells from blood cultured with regulatory dendritic cells. The cell subset or site label for this specimen denotes: CD45RO+ memory T cells. The receptor's source is a human donor in good health. The chain uses TRBV2 and TRBJ2-5; there is no confident call for the D gene. The DNA sequence is TGTGCCAGCATGCCAACTCGTGGCCAAGAGACCCAGTACTTC. This sequence encodes CASMPTRGQETQYF.